This T cell receptor beta chain was documented in a study of cytomegalovirus exposure and HLA in healthy donors. Study results and caveats: After further analysis at a later stage, around 17,000 TCR beta sequences were associated with HLA alleles at 0.05 false discovery rate. Cytomegalovirus association was listed for 164 TCR beta chains.

Germline CDR1 is SNHLY and CDR2 is FYNNEI. V was clipped by 6 bases and J by 6 bases, with 17 bases between them. The length of the CDR3 is 14 residues. Comment on this clone: Its target is not known.

The primer mix had 60 Vbeta and 13 Jbeta primers. Authors' processing steps: A later analysis tallied about 80 million unique TCR beta chains, 9 million to 12 million of them shared. TCRdb keeps only in-frame clones here, not all; method: immunoSEQ multiplex PCR. The V and J calls and clone size are taken from that table; D and trimming were inferred from the DNA. The data contain approximately 140,000 clones, under 90% of them seen just once; the ten biggest clones take up about 0.7%. The chain is built from TRBV2 and TRBJ1-1, with a weak D call TRBD1 (5 bases). Material for sequencing was PBMCs. This sequence was found in a young man in good health and CMV-seronegative. The CDR3 DNA reads TGTGCCAGCAGCGATTCTAGGGGAATGGCTGAAGCTTTCTTT. This codes for CASSDSRGMAEAFF.